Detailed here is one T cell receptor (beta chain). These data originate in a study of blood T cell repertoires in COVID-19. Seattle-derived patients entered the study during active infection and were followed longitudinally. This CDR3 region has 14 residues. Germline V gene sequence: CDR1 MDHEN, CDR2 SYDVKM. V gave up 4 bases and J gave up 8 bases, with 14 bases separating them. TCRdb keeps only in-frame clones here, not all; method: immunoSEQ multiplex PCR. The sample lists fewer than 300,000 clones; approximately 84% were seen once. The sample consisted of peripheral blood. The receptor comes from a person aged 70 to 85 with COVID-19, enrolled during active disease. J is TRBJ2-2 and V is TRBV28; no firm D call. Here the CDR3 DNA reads TGTGCCAGCAGTTGGGTAACGGGTCTAGGGGAGCTGTTTTTT. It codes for CASSWVTGLGELFF.